The 21 T cell receptor beta chains below were found in one sample sequenced in a study of post-analysis software for immune sequencing data. Study-wide points: Included in a set of roughly 5 TRBV segments more frequent in patients than controls were TRBV5-6, TRBV5-1 and TRBV20-1.

Prepared TCR beta cDNA libraries contained unique molecular identifiers. TCRdb reanalysed the PCR reads using MiXCR and keeps one entry per CDR3 protein. The sample shows some 700,000 distinct CDR3 sequences, 55% to 60% of them seen only once. The antigens for these receptors are not known. The sample consisted of blood. Receptors originate from a girl aged 2 to 10 with multiple sclerosis.

The genes are TRBV28 and TRBJ2-7; D remains unclear. The CDR3 contains 13 residues. The V end was cut by 6 bases, the J end by 3 bases, with 12 bases between. CDR1 and CDR2 from the germline V gene are MDHEN and SYDVKM. DNA for the CDR3: TGTGCCAGCAGCTGGGGTCCTGGCTACGAGCAGTACTTC. Translating it yields CASSWGPGYEQYF.

This rearrangement joins TRBV15 to TRBJ1-1; 11 bases agree with TRBD1. Germline loops: CDR1 LNHNV, CDR2 YYDKDF (reference sequence). Germline trimming cut 0 bases from V and 4 bases from J; bases unmatched to any gene: 10. This CDR3 has 18 residues. CDR3 sequence reads: CATSRDPLDRGPGTEAFF. CDR3 coding DNA: TGTGCCACCAGCAGAGATCCGCTGGACAGGGGGCCGGGCACTGAAGCTTTCTTT.

This chain uses TRBV27 with TRBJ2-5; 7 nucleotides agree with TRBD1. The end of the DNA fits TRBJ2-7 better, so the J call may be wrong. In germline, CDR1 is MNHEY, CDR2 SMNVEV (reference sequence). CDR3 size: 15 residues. Written as DNA, the CDR3 is TGTGCCAGCAGTTTAGATGACAGGGCCCCCTACGAGCAGTACTTC. It codes for CASSLDDRAPYEQYF.

This clonotype was observed once. The chain employs TRBV13 and TRBJ2-6, with D tentatively TRBD1 (6 bases). Germline assignment: CDR1 PRHDT and CDR2 FYEKMQ (reference sequence). CDR3 length equals 19 residues. Trimming pared 1 base from V and 0 bases from J, leaving 16 bases between. In DNA, the CDR3 is TGTGCCAGCAGCTTAGCGACAGGCGCCCTGATCTCTGGGGCCAACGTCCTGACTTTC. It specifies CASSLATGALISGANVLTF.

The rearrangement uses TRBV6-1 and TRBJ1-5; D is perhaps TRBD1 (5 bases). V was shortened by 4 bases and J by 5 bases, with 9 bases between the two germline ends. CDR1 and CDR2 (germline): MNHNS, SASEGT. CDR3 length equals 13 residues. Here the CDR3 DNA reads TGTGCCAGCAGTGTTTCGGGGGATCAGCCCCAGCATTTT. Its protein is CASSVSGDQPQHF.

This clonotype came up a few times. This chain links TRBV5-1 with TRBJ2-1; 13 nucleotides match TRBD2. CDR3 length: 14 residues. Looked up from germline, CDR1 is SGHRS and CDR2 is YFSETQ. The ends lost 5 bases at V and 9 bases at J; junction bases unmatched: 5. For the CDR3, the DNA is TGCGCCAGCAGACGGACTAGCGGGAGCCTTGAGCAGTTCTTC. As protein: CASRRTSGSLEQFF. Combining the CDR3 with reference TRBV5-1 and TRBJ2-1 gives the whole variable domain KAGVTQTPRYLIKTRGQQVTLSCSPISGHRSVSWYQQTPGQGLQFLFEYFSETQRNKGNFPGRFSGRQFSNSRSEMNVSTLELGDSALYLCASRRTSGSLEQFFGPGTRLTVL.

The V gene is TRBV2, the J gene TRBJ2-5, with 9 bases aligning to TRBD1. Losses at the gene ends were 4 bases for V and 2 bases for J; bases not matched to a gene: 2. Germline V gene data show CDR1 as SNHLY and CDR2 as FYNNEI. This CDR3 region has 14 residues. CDR3 nucleotides: TGTGCCAGCAGTGGAGACAGGGGGCAAGAGACCCAGTACTTC. This gives the protein CASSGDRGQETQYF.

The V gene is TRBV4-1, the J gene TRBJ2-5; 10 nucleotides match TRBD1. Trimming removed 1 base from V and 5 bases from J; junction bases left unmatched: 4. CDR1 is MGHRA and CDR2 is YSYEKL in the germline V gene. CDR3 length equals 15 residues. CDR3 in amino acids: CASSQATGGRETQYF. The CDR3 DNA reads as TGCGCCAGCAGCCAAGCGACAGGGGGCCGGGAGACCCAGTACTTC.

The chain links TRBV5-1 to TRBJ2-1; D may correspond to TRBD1 or TRBD2 (5 bases each). Trimming left V 1 base short and J 0 bases short, with 11 bases between. Germline CDR1 SGHRS, CDR2 YFSETQ. The CDR3 has 16 residues. The CDR3 is CASSLYGTYSYNEQFF. The CDR3 DNA sequence: TGCGCCAGCAGCTTGTATGGGACCTACTCCTACAATGAGCAGTTCTTC.

The chain couples TRBV20-1 to TRBJ1-2; TRBD1 agrees at 7 bases. The CDR3 sequence is 16 residues long. Germline V gives CDR1 DFQATT, CDR2 SNEGSKA (reference sequence). V was pared by 3 bases and J by 0 bases, with 10 bases of the junction left unmatched. The CDR3 region has the DNA TGCAGTGCTAGCGCGAGACAGGGCGTTACTAACTATGGCTACACCTTC. Translation gives CSASARQGVTNYGYTF.

This clonotype was counted only a few times. The chain recombines TRBV29-1 with TRBJ2-1, with D maybe TRBD2 (6 bases). The CDR3 length is 15 residues. V was shortened by 7 bases and J by 0 bases, with 16 bases between the two germline ends. The germline V gene has CDR1 SQVTM and CDR2 ANQGSEA. CDR3 DNA: TGCAGCGCCGGGAGCGGGCGGAGCTCCTACAATGAGCAGTTCTTC. Protein: CSAGSGRSSYNEQFF.

The chain links TRBV5-1 to TRBJ2-5; 7 bases line up with TRBD2. The V gene's germline CDR1 is SGHRS and CDR2 YFSETQ. The CDR3 sequence is 14 residues long. V was pared by 2 bases and J by 4 bases, with 5 bases of the junction left unmatched. The CDR3 DNA follows: TGCGCCAGCAGCTTAGGCAGGGAGGGAGAGACCCAGTACTTC. Translating gives CASSLGREGETQYF. The full variable domain, with the rest looked up from reference TRBV5-1 and TRBJ2-5, is KAGVTQTPRYLIKTRGQQVTLSCSPISGHRSVSWYQQTPGQGLQFLFEYFSETQRNKGNFPGRFSGRQFSNSRSEMNVSTLELGDSALYLCASSLGREGETQYFGPGTRLLVL.

The chain carries TRBV5-1 and TRBJ1-2; maybe TRBD1 (5 bases). Trimming took off 0 bases at V and 5 bases at J, with 11 bases between the two ends. Germline-derived CDR1 and CDR2 are SGHRS and YFSETQ. The CDR3 sequence is 14 residues long. In DNA, the CDR3 is TGCGCCAGCAGCTTGGGGGACTTTGGGTATGGCTACACCTTC. Its protein product is CASSLGDFGYGYTF.

This chain uses TRBV20-1 with TRBJ2-4; D unresolved. The CDR3 contains 14 residues. V gave up 0 bases and J gave up 3 bases, with 9 bases separating them. Germline CDR1 and CDR2: DFQATT and SNEGSKA (reference sequence). CDR3 protein: CSARDGELKNIQYF. DNA for the CDR3: TGCAGTGCTAGAGATGGGGAACTCAAAAACATTCAGTACTTC.

This chain links TRBV11-1 with TRBJ2-1; TRBD1 might be the D (6 bases). V shed 1 base and J shed 0 bases, with 10 bases lying between them. The CDR3 runs to 16 residues. Looked up from germline, CDR1 is SGHAT and CDR2 is FQDESV (reference sequence). The CDR3 sequence: CASSLDRASSYNEQFF. CDR3 DNA: TGTGCCAGCAGCTTAGACAGGGCAAGCTCCTACAATGAGCAGTTCTTC.

The J gene is TRBJ2-7, the V gene TRBV6-5, with 9 bases lining up with TRBD1. Germline-derived CDR1 and CDR2 are MNHEY and SVGAGI. The ends lost 6 bases at V and 5 bases at J; junction bases unmatched: 5. The CDR3 runs to 13 residues. CDR3 amino acids: CASRNRGLNEQYF. As DNA, the CDR3 is TGTGCCAGCAGAAACAGGGGGCTCAACGAGCAGTACTTC.

The chain recombines TRBV20-1 with TRBJ2-5, with D hard to call. Trimming stripped 2 bases from V and 1 base from J, with 11 bases between. Germline values: CDR1 DFQATT, CDR2 SNEGSKA (reference sequence). The CDR3 sequence is 14 residues long. Here the CDR3 reads CSARSSIRQETQYF. Written as DNA, the CDR3 is TGCAGTGCTAGATCCTCAATCCGCCAAGAGACCCAGTACTTC.

This clonotype was observed a few times. CDR3: CSARGQAIETQYF. The CDR3 DNA follows: TGCAGTGCTAGAGGCCAGGCAATAGAGACCCAGTACTTC. The chain joins TRBV20-1 to TRBJ2-5; D is uncertain. Germline assignment: CDR1 DFQATT and CDR2 SNEGSKA (reference sequence). The CDR3 runs to 13 residues. The ends were cut back, 1 base at V and 4 bases at J, with 10 bases in the middle.

The chain joins TRBV5-1 to TRBJ1-2; D unclear. The CDR3 spans 14 residues. Germline V gene sequence: CDR1 SGHRS, CDR2 YFSETQ. V was clipped by 2 bases and J by 5 bases, with 13 bases between them. CDR3 bases: TGCGCCAGCAGCTTAGCCGATCCGGGGTATGGCTACACCTTC. It is translated as CASSLADPGYGYTF.

This chain uses TRBV29-1 with TRBJ2-7; no definite D call. The better agreement between TRBJ2-5 and the DNA end casts doubt on the J call. CDR3 length: 11 residues. The germline CDR1 and CDR2 sequences are SQVTM and ANQGSEA. As DNA, the CDR3 is TGCAGCGTTGACGGCGGCAAGACCCAGTACTTC. It encodes CSVDGGKTQYF.

V and J are TRBV6-4 and TRBJ2-2; D is possibly TRBD1 (5 bases). Germline V gene data show CDR1 as MRHNA and CDR2 as SNTAGT. The CDR3 is made up of 14 amino acids. V was cut by 3 bases and J by 1 base, with 6 bases left in between. The CDR3 here is CASSETGNTGELFF. DNA for the CDR3: TGTGCCAGCAGTGAAACAGGGAACACCGGGGAGCTGTTTTTT.